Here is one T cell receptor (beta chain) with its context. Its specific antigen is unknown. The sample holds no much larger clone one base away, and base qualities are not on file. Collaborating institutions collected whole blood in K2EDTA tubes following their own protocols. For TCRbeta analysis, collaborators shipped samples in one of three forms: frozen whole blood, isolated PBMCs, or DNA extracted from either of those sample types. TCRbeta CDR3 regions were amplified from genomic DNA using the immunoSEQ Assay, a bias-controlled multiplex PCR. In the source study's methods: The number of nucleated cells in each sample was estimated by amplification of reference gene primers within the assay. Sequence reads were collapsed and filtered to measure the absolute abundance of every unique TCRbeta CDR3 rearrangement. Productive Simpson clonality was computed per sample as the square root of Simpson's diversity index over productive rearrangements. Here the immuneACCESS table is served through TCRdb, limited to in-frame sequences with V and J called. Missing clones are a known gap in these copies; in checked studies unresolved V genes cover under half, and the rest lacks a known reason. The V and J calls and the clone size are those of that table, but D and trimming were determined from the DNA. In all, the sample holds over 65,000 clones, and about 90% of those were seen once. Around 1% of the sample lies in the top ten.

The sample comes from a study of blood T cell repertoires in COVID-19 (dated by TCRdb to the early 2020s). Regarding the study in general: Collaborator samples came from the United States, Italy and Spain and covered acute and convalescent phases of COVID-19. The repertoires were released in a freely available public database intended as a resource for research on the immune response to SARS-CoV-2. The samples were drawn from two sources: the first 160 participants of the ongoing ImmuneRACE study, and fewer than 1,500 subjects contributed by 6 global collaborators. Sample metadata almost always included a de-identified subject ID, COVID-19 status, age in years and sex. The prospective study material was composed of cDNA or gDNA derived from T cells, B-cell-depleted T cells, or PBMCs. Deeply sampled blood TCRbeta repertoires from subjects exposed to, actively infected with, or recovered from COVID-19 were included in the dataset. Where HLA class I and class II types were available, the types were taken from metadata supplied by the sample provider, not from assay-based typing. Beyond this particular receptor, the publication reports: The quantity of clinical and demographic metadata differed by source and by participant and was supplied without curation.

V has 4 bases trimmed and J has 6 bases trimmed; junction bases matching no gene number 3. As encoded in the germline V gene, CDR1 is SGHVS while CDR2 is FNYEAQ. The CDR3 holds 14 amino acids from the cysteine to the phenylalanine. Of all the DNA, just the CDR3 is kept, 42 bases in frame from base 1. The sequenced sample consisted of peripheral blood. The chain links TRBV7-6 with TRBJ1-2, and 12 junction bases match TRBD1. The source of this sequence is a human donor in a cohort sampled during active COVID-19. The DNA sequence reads TGTGCCAGCAGCTCAGGGACAGGGGGCAATGGCTACACCTTC. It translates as CASSSGTGGNGYTF.